This T cell receptor beta chain was documented in a study of OX40 agonist ivuxolimab in advanced cancers. Turning to the study itself: Ivuxolimab doses were 0.01, 0.1, 0.3, 1.5, 3 or 10 mg/kg every 2 weeks.

CDR1 is SGHRS, CDR2 YFSETQ, per germline. The CDR3 covers 16 residues. The V end was cut by 3 bases, the J end by 4 bases, with 16 bases between. Broader study findings: Expanded clones were, on average, more numerous among CD8+ T cells than CD4+. Some nonresponders likewise displayed low normalized T-cell clonal expansion.

Remarks on this clone: Antigen unknown.

The assay was immunoSEQ multiplex PCR, and TCRdb's table has in-frame clones only and misses some. The table shows fewer than 75,000 clones, with 88% occurring only once. The gene calls are TRBV5-1 and TRBJ2-2; D possibly uses TRBD1 or TRBD2 (6 bases each). This sequence originates from an adult with an advanced solid tumor such as melanoma, head and neck, liver or kidney cancer. This specimen consisted of CD4+ or CD8+ T cells sorted from blood, obtained in a trial of the OX40 agonist ivuxolimab. CDR3 sequence: CASSSSGAPGTGELFF. The CDR3 nucleotides read TGCGCCAGCAGCTCCTCGGGGGCGCCGGGCACCGGGGAGCTGTTTTTT.